Presented here are 9 T cell receptor beta chains from one specimen sequenced in a study of cytomegalovirus exposure and HLA in healthy donors. It was with 60 Vbeta and 13 Jbeta primers that the PCR ran. TCRdb's table, derived via immunoSEQ multiplex PCR, lists solely in-frame clones and lacks some. The sample has under 150,000 clones; more than 75% are singletons. The source material was PBMCs. Source of these receptors: a man between 18 and 35 years old in good health and CMV-seronegative.

For the CDR3, the DNA is TGCGCCAGCAGCTTTGGAGGGCAAGAGACCCAGTACTTC. It is translated as CASSFGGQETQYF. The rearrangement joins TRBV5-1 to TRBJ2-5, with a possible D match to TRBD2 (6 bases). Trimming stripped 2 bases from V and 2 bases from J, with 7 bases between. The germline CDR1 and CDR2 sequences are SGHRS and YFSETQ. This CDR3 spans 13 amino acids.

The V gene is TRBV27, the J gene TRBJ2-7, with TRBD1 matching 8 bases. V shed 4 bases, J shed 6 bases, and the junction held 8 bases outside the gene matches. CDR3 length equals 14 residues. Looked up from germline, CDR1 is MNHEY and CDR2 is SMNVEV (reference sequence). The DNA for the CDR3 is TGTGCCAGCAGTTCGCGACAGGGGTTCGGCGAGCAGTACTTC. Amino acid sequence: CASSSRQGFGEQYF.

The chain couples TRBV10-3 to TRBJ2-3, with D perhaps TRBD2 (6 bases). V was clipped by 3 bases and J by 0 bases, with 10 bases between them. CDR1 and CDR2 from the germline V gene are ENHRY and SYGVKD. This CDR3 has 15 residues. The CDR3 here is CAISDRSGSTDTQYF. In DNA form, the CDR3 reads TGTGCCATCAGTGACCGTAGCGGAAGCACAGATACGCAGTATTTT.

The rearrangement links TRBV30 to TRBJ2-7; 7 nucleotides match TRBD2. Trimming cost V 0 bases and J 7 bases; bases outside gene matches: 6. Germline assignment: CDR1 GTSNPN and CDR2 SVGIG (reference sequence). This CDR3 is built from 13 residues. The CDR3: CAWSVGEGREQYF. Written as DNA, the CDR3 is TGTGCCTGGAGTGTGGGGGAGGGCCGGGAGCAGTACTTC.

CDR3 in DNA: TGTGCCAGCAGTGAACGAGCGGGTGGCGAGACCCAGTACTTC. This gives the protein CASSERAGGETQYF. This rearrangement joins TRBV6-1 to TRBJ2-5; tentative D call: TRBD2 (6 bases). Trimming cost V 2 bases and J 5 bases, with 12 bases left between them. CDR1 is MNHNS and CDR2 is SASEGT in the germline V gene. The CDR3 loop spans 14 amino acids.

The chain has TRBV27 and TRBJ1-2, with 7 bases matching TRBD1. V dropped 7 bases and J dropped 4; count of bases not matched to a gene: 9. The CDR3 extends over 14 amino acids. CDR1 is MNHEY, CDR2 SMNVEV, per germline (reference sequence). CDR3 bases: TGTGCCAGCACTCCGGCGGGACAGCTCTATGGCTACACCTTC. As protein: CASTPAGQLYGYTF.

The genes are TRBV10-2 and TRBJ1-1; the D is unclear. The CDR3 is made up of 14 amino acids. CDR1 WSHSY and CDR2 SAAADI come from the germline V gene. Trimming left V 5 bases short and J 0 bases short, with 10 bases between. This CDR3 is CASSRRDMNTEAFF. CDR3 DNA: TGCGCCAGCAGTCGACGGGATATGAACACTGAAGCTTTCTTT.

In its sample, this clone was seen a few times. This chain joins TRBV29-1 and TRBJ2-5, with 9 bases fitting TRBD2. Germline CDR1 and CDR2: SQVTM and ANQGSEA. J was trimmed by 5 bases and V by 1 base; bases with no gene match: 5. The CDR3 is 14 amino acids. This CDR3 reads CSVEGSGSGETQYF. The CDR3 DNA follows: TGCAGCGTTGAAGGTAGCGGGAGCGGGGAGACCCAGTACTTC.

This clone appeared a few times. This same CDR3 is encoded by further DNA sequences in the sample. The chain recombines TRBV27 with TRBJ2-1, with 13 bases lining up with TRBD2. This CDR3 comprises 17 residues. V shed 3 bases, J shed 7 bases, and the junction held 9 bases outside the gene matches. In germline, CDR1 is MNHEY, CDR2 SMNVEV (reference sequence). The CDR3 spells CASSFPGLAGVGNEQFF. CDR3 nucleotide sequence: TGTGCCAGCAGTTTTCCCGGACTAGCGGGAGTAGGGAATGAGCAGTTCTTC.